These 30 T cell receptor beta chains share one sample of origin, sequenced in a study of shared clonotypes between healthy human individuals (dated by TCRdb to about 2020). The receptor library was made with the immunoSEQ multiplex PCR assay. Drawn from immuneACCESS, this table holds only the in-frame rearrangements with V and J called that TCRdb kept. Clones are partly lost; checked studies trace under half to an unresolved V gene and leave the rest unexplained. In this sample the table shows some 2 million clones, 85% to 95% of which occur a single time. The ten top clones hold roughly 0.13% of the sample. The sequencing sample was made of naive CD4+ T cells sorted from blood. The sample's cell subset or site label is to be understood as: CD45RA+ positively selected. The receptors originated from a man younger than 35 in good health.

The CDR3 is CASSYSGPRGDTQYF. CDR3 in DNA: TGTGCCAGCAGTTACTCGGGCCCACGAGGGGATACGCAGTATTTT. The gene calls are TRBV6-5 and TRBJ2-3; a weak D match, TRBD2 (5 bases). This CDR3 contains 15 residues. The V gene's germline CDR1 is MNHEY and CDR2 SVGAGI. V lost 0 bases to trimming and J lost 6 bases, with 13 bases between them.

The sample holds one count of this clone. V usage is TRBV21-1 and J usage is TRBJ2-7. TRBV21-1 is classified as a pseudogene. CDR3 length equals 14 residues. The CDR3 DNA sequence: TGTGCCAGCAAACATCGGGGCCTCCCCGGGGAGCAGTACTTC. Amino acids: CASKHRGLPGEQYF.

This clone is a singleton in its sample. The chain employs TRBV5-6 and TRBJ1-6; a possible D gene is TRBD1 (6 bases). Trimming left V 4 bases short and J 10 bases short, with 12 bases between. The CDR3 spans 13 residues. CDR1 and CDR2 from the germline V gene are SGHDT and YYEEEE. The CDR3 is CASSGGQQSPLHF. For the CDR3, the DNA is TGTGCCAGCAGCGGGGGCCAACAGTCACCCCTCCACTTT.

The chain employs TRBV5-4 and TRBJ1-1, with TRBD1 matching over 8 bases. In germline, CDR1 is SGHNT, CDR2 YYREEE (reference sequence). Losses at the gene ends were 2 bases for V and 1 base for J; bases not matched to a gene: 4. This CDR3 is 15 amino acids long. CDR3 nucleotides: TGTGCCAGCAGCTTACAGGGGGGTGGGAACACTGAAGCTTTCTTT. This sequence encodes CASSLQGGGNTEAFF. The entire variable domain, with the rest obtained from reference TRBV5-4 and TRBJ1-1, is as follows: ETGVTQSPTHLIKTRGQQVTLRCSSQSGHNTVSWYQQALGQGPQFIFQYYREEENGRGNFPPRFSGLQFPNYSSELNVNALELDDSALYLCASSLQGGGNTEAFFGQGTRLTVV.

This chain joins TRBV27 and TRBJ2-7; TRBD2 might be the D (6 bases). With 6 bases removed from V and 4 bases from J, the gap between germline ends came to 19 bases. Per the germline V gene, CDR1 is MNHEY and CDR2 is SMNVEV (reference sequence). CDR3 length: 15 residues. In nucleotides, the CDR3 is TGTGCCAGCAGGAGGGCCCCCGCGGGGCAATACGAGCAGTACTTC. Translating it yields CASRRAPAGQYEQYF.

This clone has a single count. The genes are TRBV14 and TRBJ2-1, with TRBD2 as a possible D gene (6 bases). CDR1 and CDR2 (germline): SGHDN, FVKESK. The V and J ends lost 4 bases and 0 bases respectively, with 16 bases between them. The CDR3 totals 17 residues. The CDR3 sequence is CASSRSPGLISYNEQFF. CDR3 DNA: TGTGCCAGCAGCCGATCTCCGGGACTGATCTCCTACAATGAGCAGTTCTTC.

The chain carries TRBV2 and TRBJ2-5, with D possibly matching TRBD2 (6 bases). Germline CDR1 reads SNHLY; CDR2 reads FYNNEI. The CDR3 extends over 14 amino acids. The germline V and J ends were trimmed by 6 bases and 5 bases, with 16 bases remaining between them. The CDR3 nucleotides are TGTGCCAGCAGCGCGGGACGGCTTAGGGAGACCCAGTACTTC. Its protein is CASSAGRLRETQYF.

For the CDR3, the DNA is TGTGCCAGCAGTGTTACAAATCAGCCCCAGCATTTT. Protein sequence: CASSVTNQPQHF. The V and J genes are TRBV2 and TRBJ1-5, with D unclear. V lost 4 bases and J lost 4, with 5 bases in between. CDR3 length equals 12 residues. Germline assignment: CDR1 SNHLY and CDR2 FYNNEI.

The V call is TRBV29-1, the J call TRBJ1-5; D might be TRBD1 (5 bases). Germline assignment: CDR1 SQVTM and CDR2 ANQGSEA. The V and J ends lost 4 bases and 9 bases respectively, with 13 bases between them. The CDR3 sequence is 12 residues long. CDR3 residues: CSVADPGAPQHF. Here the CDR3 DNA reads TGCAGCGTTGCGGACCCTGGGGCGCCCCAGCATTTT.

V is TRBV11-1 and J is TRBJ1-3; no clear D. The CDR3 spans 14 residues. With 5 bases removed from V and 0 bases from J, the gap between germline ends came to 8 bases. The germline V gene encodes CDR1 SGHAT and CDR2 FQDESV (reference sequence). The CDR3 spells CASSRGLSGNTIYF. In nucleotides, the CDR3 is TGTGCCAGCAGCCGGGGTCTCTCTGGAAACACCATATATTTT.

The chain recombines TRBV2 with TRBJ2-1; tentatively, D is TRBD2 (5 bases). Trimming stripped 3 bases from V and 6 bases from J, with 9 bases between. Germline assignment: CDR1 SNHLY and CDR2 FYNNEI. This CDR3 contains 13 residues. In DNA, the CDR3 is TGTGCCAGCAGTGACGGGATGCCCAATGAGCAGTTCTTC. This translates into CASSDGMPNEQFF.

This clone was seen once. The chain uses TRBV6-6 and TRBJ1-2; D unresolved. Trimming removed 4 bases from V and 6 bases from J, with 15 bases in between. The germline CDR1 and CDR2 sequences are MNHNY and SVGAGI (reference sequence). CDR3 length: 14 amino acids. CDR3 region: CASSSPQGRDGYTF. Written as DNA, the CDR3 is TGTGCCAGCAGTTCACCCCAAGGAAGGGATGGCTACACCTTC.

CDR3 residues: CASGVTGAGNSPLHF. For the CDR3, the DNA is TGTGCCAGCGGGGTAACAGGGGCCGGGAATTCACCCCTCCACTTT. The J gene is TRBJ1-6, the V gene TRBV25-1; TRBD1 aligns across 7 bases. V lost 8 bases, J lost 7 bases, and 11 bases stayed unmatched. The CDR3 spans 15 residues. Per germline, CDR1 MGHDK and CDR2 SYGVNS.

The rearrangement links TRBV18 to TRBJ2-3; 7 positions match TRBD2. The V gene's germline CDR1 is KGHSH and CDR2 LQKENI. V shed 3 bases and J 4 bases; nucleotides not matched to a gene: 7. The CDR3 loop spans 15 amino acids. In DNA, the CDR3 is TGTGCCAGCTCACCTCGCCCACGGGAGGCAGATACGCAGTATTTT. Protein product: CASSPRPREADTQYF.

This clone was counted a single time. In DNA form, the CDR3 reads TGTGCCAGTAGTAAAGCCCGCAAGGAGACCCAGTACTTC. Encoded protein: CASSKARKETQYF. J is TRBJ2-5 and V is TRBV19; D ambiguous. This CDR3 contains 13 residues. V was clipped by 4 bases and J by 5 bases, with 11 bases between them. Germline V gene lookup returns CDR1 LNHDA and CDR2 SQIVND (reference sequence).

The rearrangement joins TRBV5-1 to TRBJ2-1, with 7 bases identical to TRBD1. The CDR3 is made up of 15 amino acids. Trimming removed 4 bases from V and 4 bases from J; junction bases left unmatched: 8. Germline values: CDR1 SGHRS, CDR2 YFSETQ. Here the CDR3 reads CASSPGDSVYNEQFF. Written as DNA, the CDR3 is TGCGCCAGCAGCCCAGGGGACAGCGTTTACAATGAGCAGTTCTTC.

This chain connects TRBV5-1 to TRBJ2-5; 9 bases fit TRBD1. The CDR3 is made up of 14 amino acids. Looked up from germline, CDR1 is SGHRS and CDR2 is YFSETQ. V was pared by 4 bases and J by 5 bases, with 6 bases of the junction left unmatched. CDR3 residues: CASSTRTGEETQYF. CDR3 coding DNA: TGCGCCAGCAGCACCCGGACAGGGGAGGAGACCCAGTACTTC.

V gene TRBV18 combines with J gene TRBJ2-2, with TRBD1 matching over 10 bases. The CDR3 has 15 residues. The germline V gene has CDR1 KGHSH and CDR2 LQKENI. The ends lost 0 bases at V and 7 bases at J; junction bases unmatched: 2. CDR3 amino acids: CASSPPGQGNGELFF. CDR3 coding DNA: TGTGCCAGCTCACCACCGGGACAGGGGAACGGGGAGCTGTTTTTT. Filled out from reference TRBV18 and TRBJ2-2, the complete variable domain reads NAGVMQNPRHLVRRRGQEARLRCSPMKGHSHVYWYRQLPEEGLKFMVYLQKENIIDESGMPKERFSAEFPKEGPSILRIQQVVRGDSAAYFCASSPPGQGNGELFFGEGSRLTVL.

V is TRBV4-1 and J is TRBJ2-1; tentatively, D is TRBD2 (6 bases). V was clipped by 8 bases and J by 5 bases, with 19 bases between them. The CDR3 extends over 15 amino acids. CDR1 and CDR2 (germline): MGHRA, YSYEKL. The CDR3 here is CASGLSSTIDNEQFF. Here the CDR3 DNA reads TGCGCCAGCGGACTATCTAGCACGATAGACAATGAGCAGTTCTTC.

V and J are TRBV5-5 and TRBJ1-4, with 7 bases fitting TRBD1. The ends lost 0 bases at V and 5 bases at J; junction bases unmatched: 7. Germline CDR1 is SGHKS and CDR2 is YYEKEE (reference sequence). The CDR3 sequence is 16 residues long. CDR3 coding DNA: TGTGCCAGCAGCTTGGCCACAGGGGATTTAAATGAAAAACTGTTTTTT. It yields the protein CASSLATGDLNEKLFF. The whole variable domain, filled in from reference TRBV5-5 and TRBJ1-4, reads DAGVTQSPTHLIKTRGQQVTLRCSPISGHKSVSWYQQVLGQGPQFIFQYYEKEERGRGNFPDRFSARQFPNYSSELNVNALLLGDSALYLCASSLATGDLNEKLFFGSGTQLSVL.

A remark on this clone: Other DNA sequences in the sample encode the same CDR3. The J gene is TRBJ2-7, the V gene TRBV4-3; 12 nucleotides agree with TRBD2. Germline V lookup: CDR1 LGHNA, CDR2 YSLEER. The junction had 0 bases not matched to a gene; V was cut back by 1 base and J by 2 bases. The CDR3 is made up of 15 amino acids. The CDR3 protein is CASSQGLAGAYEQYF. The CDR3 nucleotides are TGCGCCAGCAGCCAAGGACTAGCGGGAGCCTACGAGCAGTACTTC.

This sequence joins TRBV19 and TRBJ2-5, with 8 bases that match TRBD2. CDR1 and CDR2 from the germline V gene are LNHDA and SQIVND (reference sequence). The CDR3 loop spans 16 amino acids. With V trimmed by 4 bases and J by 3 bases, 10 bases remained unmatched. CDR3 bases: TGTGCCAGTAGTACAGGGACAACGGGAGGGAAAGAGACCCAGTACTTC. Protein: CASSTGTTGGKETQYF.

The chain is built from TRBV5-1 and TRBJ1-6; D might be TRBD1 (5 bases). V dropped 0 bases and J dropped 3 bases, with 7 bases sitting between them. CDR1 is SGHRS, CDR2 YFSETQ, per germline. The CDR3 runs 15 residues. The DNA for the CDR3 is TGCGCCAGCAGCTTGGAAGGGGTCTATAATTCACCCCTCCACTTT. Amino acid sequence: CASSLEGVYNSPLHF.

The V call is TRBV7-2, the J call TRBJ1-5; 8 nucleotides match TRBD1. The CDR3 is 16 amino acids. Germline V lookup: CDR1 SGHTA, CDR2 FQGNSA. The V segment lost 2 bases and the J segment 4 bases; nucleotides outside the gene matches: 7. The CDR3: CASSLTTGGTNQPQHF. CDR3 coding DNA: TGTGCCAGCAGCTTAACCACAGGGGGAACAAATCAGCCCCAGCATTTT.

V usage is TRBV27 and J usage is TRBJ2-3; 8 positions match TRBD2. Germline V gene sequence: CDR1 MNHEY, CDR2 SMNVEV (reference sequence). This CDR3 has 13 residues. Trimming cost V 2 bases and J 6 bases; bases outside gene matches: 1. The CDR3 DNA follows: TGTGCCAGCAGTTTACTAGCGGGCGATACGCAGTATTTT. Protein product: CASSLLAGDTQYF.

The J gene is TRBJ2-5, the V gene TRBV9; 14 nucleotides match TRBD2. The CDR3 spans 16 residues. The V and J ends lost 3 bases and 5 bases, in that order; junction bases with no gene match: 6. Per germline, CDR1 SGDLS and CDR2 YYNGEE. CDR3 DNA: TGTGCCAGCAGCGCCGGGACTAGCGGGAGTGTGGAGACCCAGTACTTC. It encodes CASSAGTSGSVETQYF.

V and J are TRBV7-2 and TRBJ1-3; D not resolved. Germline V gives CDR1 SGHTA, CDR2 FQGNSA. The CDR3 covers 14 residues. With 5 bases removed from V and 0 bases from J, the gap between germline ends came to 8 bases. CDR3 amino acids: CASSLAPSGNTIYF. The CDR3 DNA sequence: TGTGCCAGCAGCCTGGCCCCCTCTGGAAACACCATATATTTT.

The chain employs TRBV28 and TRBJ1-3, with 7 nucleotides matching TRBD1. The CDR3 totals 15 residues. Losses at the gene ends were 3 bases for V and 2 bases for J; bases not matched to a gene: 4. Germline CDR1 and CDR2: MDHEN and SYDVKM. The CDR3 spells CASSFIRGTGNTIYF. Written as DNA, the CDR3 is TGTGCCAGCAGTTTTATCAGGGGGACTGGAAACACCATATATTTT.

This rearrangement joins TRBV7-2 to TRBJ2-5; TRBD1 matches 7 bases. There are 15 residues in the CDR3. Germline V lookup: CDR1 SGHTA, CDR2 FQGNSA. V gave up 5 bases and J gave up 1 base; unmatched junction bases: 7. The CDR3 nucleotides read TGTGCCAGCAGCCGGACAGGCACCAGCCAAGAGACCCAGTACTTC. This sequence encodes CASSRTGTSQETQYF.

The genes are TRBV7-2 and TRBJ2-3, with D maybe TRBD2 (5 bases). V lost 1 base and J 6 bases, leaving 8 bases between the germline ends. Per germline, CDR1 SGHTA and CDR2 FQGNSA. The CDR3 loop spans 13 amino acids. The CDR3 spells CASSLGRGDTQYF. Here the CDR3 DNA reads TGTGCCAGCAGCTTAGGTCGCGGGGATACGCAGTATTTT.